The clone carrying this T cell receptor (beta chain) has more than one count but fewer than ten. The data originate from a study of T cells in Graves' hyperthyroidism and ophthalmopathy. Across the study: Staff took peripheral blood when the initial diagnosis was made, before any treatment began.

The CDR3 has 14 residues. The germline gives CDR1 GTSNPN, CDR2 SVGIG (reference sequence). Individuals with ophthalmopathy presented a Clinical Activity Score of at least 3, a NOSPECS grade of at least 4 and a duration under 3 months. Isolation of PBMCs was performed on about 9.9 ml fresh peripheral blood. Researchers took RNA transcripts and amplified the TCR beta CDR3 regions from them. With the HTBI primer set, the TCR CDR3 went through a first round of RT-PCR. A single record per CDR3 protein comes from TCRdb applying MiXCR to the multiplex PCR reads. The sample records 410,000 or so distinct CDR3 sequences, 14% to 15% being singletons.

Sequencing was done on a sample of blood. The chain joins TRBV30 to TRBJ1-3; D not resolved. This receptor was obtained from a man aged 18 to 29 with Graves' ophthalmopathy. CDR3 sequence reads: CALERGGSGNTIYF. The CDR3 nucleotides are TGTGCTTTGGAGCGCGGAGGCTCTGGAAACACCATATATTTT.